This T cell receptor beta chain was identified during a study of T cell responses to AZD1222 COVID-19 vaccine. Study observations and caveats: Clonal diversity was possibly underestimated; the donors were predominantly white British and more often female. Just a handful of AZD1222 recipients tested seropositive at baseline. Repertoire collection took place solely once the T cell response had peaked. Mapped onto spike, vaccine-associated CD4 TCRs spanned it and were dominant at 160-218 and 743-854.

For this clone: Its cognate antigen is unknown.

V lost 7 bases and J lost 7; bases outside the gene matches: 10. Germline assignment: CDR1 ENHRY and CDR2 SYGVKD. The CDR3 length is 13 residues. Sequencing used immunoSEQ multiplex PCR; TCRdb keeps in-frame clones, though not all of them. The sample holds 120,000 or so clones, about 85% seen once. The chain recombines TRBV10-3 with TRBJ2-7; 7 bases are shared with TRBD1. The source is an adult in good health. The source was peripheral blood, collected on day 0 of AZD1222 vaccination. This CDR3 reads CAITRTGGREQYF. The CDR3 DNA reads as TGTGCCATCACCAGGACAGGTGGACGAGAGCAGTACTTC.